This is a list of T cell receptor beta chains from one sample in a study of T cell repertoires in cytomegalovirus infection. TCRdb passed the reads through MiXCR, listing each CDR3 protein once. Found here are about 330,000 distinct CDR3 sequences, about a third of them singletons; the top ten hold about 14%. Their antigen targets remain unknown. Sequenced here: cultured PBMCs, sampled from culture after CMV antigen stimulation. These receptors were collected from a human donor in good health (CMV status not recorded). Some clones in this sample may be carry-over from other donors' samples. The CDR3 runs from the conserved cysteine through the conserved F or W. The D gene is left open where the match is weak. A clone size is listed for some rows: how often the clone was seen (once, few, many), or a class if it is expanded.

size	J	D	length	V	DNA	CDR3
few	TRBJ2-4	TRBD2	18	TRBV7-9	TGTGCCAGCAGCCCCCCGCGGGGAGGGACTAGCGGGAGGAACATTCAGTACTTC	CASSPPRGGTSGRNIQYF
.	TRBJ2-1	.	13	TRBV18	TGTGCCAGCTCACCACCAAATGTAAATGAGCAGTTCTTC	CASSPPNVNEQFF
.	TRBJ2-6	.	15	TRBV28	TGTGCCAGCAGACTACAGGGAGCCGGGGCCAACGTCCTGACTTTC	CASRLQGAGANVLTF
many	TRBJ2-1	TRBD2	17	TRBV9	TGTGCCAGCAGCGTAGGGTGGGGGGGACTAGTGAGCAATGAGCAGTTCTTC	CASSVGWGGLVSNEQFF
.	TRBJ1-5	TRBD1	13	TRBV18	TGTGCCAGCTCACGTGACAGGGAGCAGCCCCAGCATTTT	CASSRDREQPQHF
.	TRBJ2-6	.	18	TRBV4-1	TGCGCCAGCAGCCAGTATCAGGGTACTCACTCTGGGGCCAACGTCCTGACTTTC	CASSQYQGTHSGANVLTF
.	TRBJ1-1	.	15	TRBV5-6	TGTGCCAGCAGCTTGGTTGGCAGGCGAAACACTGAAGCTTTCTTT	CASSLVGRRNTEAFF
.	TRBJ2-7	TRBD2	16	TRBV7-9	TGTGCCAGCAGCATCCCCCCTAGCGGGAGGGACTACGAGCAGTACTTC	CASSIPPSGRDYEQYF
.	TRBJ2-1	TRBD2	14	TRBV12-3/TRBV12-4	TGTGCCAGCGGGCTAGCGGGAGGGCGGAGTGAGCAGTTCTTC	CASGLAGGRSEQFF
.	TRBJ2-1	TRBD2	16	TRBV7-9	TGTGCCAGCAGCATTAGACTAGCGGGCTCCTACAATGAGCAGTTCTTC	CASSIRLAGSYNEQFF
few	TRBJ2-1	TRBD2	17	TRBV27	TGTGCCAGCAGTTTATCGATTACTAGCGGGAGGGCCTTTGAGCAGTTCTTC	CASSLSITSGRAFEQFF
.	TRBJ2-5	.	14	TRBV24-1	TGTGCCACCAGTGACAGACAGACGCAAGAGACCCAGTACTTC	CATSDRQTQETQYF
.	TRBJ1-1	TRBD1	15	TRBV19	TGTGCCAGTAGTCCGGGACAGGGGGCTCGGGCTGAAGCTTTCTTT	CASSPGQGARAEAFF
.	TRBJ2-1	TRBD2	15	TRBV5-1	TGCGCCAGCAGTACTAGCGGGAATGTTTACAATGAGCAGTTCTTC	CASSTSGNVYNEQFF
few	TRBJ2-6	.	15	TRBV7-9	TGTGCCAGCAGCTGGCAGAACTCTGGGGCCAACGTCCTGACTTTC	CASSWQNSGANVLTF
.	TRBJ2-2	.	16	TRBV11-2	TGTGCCAGCAGCTTAGTATCGGGCCCGAACACCGGGGAGCTGTTTTTT	CASSLVSGPNTGELFF
few	TRBJ2-3	TRBD2	16	TRBV27	TGTGCCAGCAGTGCTGGGACTAGCGGGAGGACAGATACGCAGTATTTT	CASSAGTSGRTDTQYF
few	TRBJ2-7	.	14	TRBV19	TGTGCCAGTAGTCCCGTCGACAAGCAGTACGAGCAGTACTTC	CASSPVDKQYEQYF
.	TRBJ1-1	.	15	TRBV6-6	TGTGCCAGCAGCGGGCCCGCGGGGCCTAACACTGAAGCTTTCTTT	CASSGPAGPNTEAFF
.	TRBJ2-7	.	12	TRBV20-1	TGCAGTGCTCCGGACAGCTCCTACGAGCAGTACTTC	CSAPDSSYEQYF
few	TRBJ2-5	.	15	TRBV4-1	TGCGCCAGCAGCCAAGATGTCGCGAGTGTAGAGACCCAGTACTTC	CASSQDVASVETQYF
.	TRBJ2-3	.	15	TRBV28	TGTGCCAGCAGTTTATGGGGGAGTGGGGAAGATACGCAGTATTTT	CASSLWGSGEDTQYF
few	TRBJ2-1	.	13	TRBV7-6	TGTGCCAGCAGCTACGTCGTGAACAATGAGCAGTTCTTC	CASSYVVNNEQFF
.	TRBJ1-1	TRBD1	15	TRBV4-3	TGCGCCAGCAGCCAACAGACAGGGGCCAACACTGAAGCTTTCTTT	CASSQQTGANTEAFF
.	TRBJ2-2	TRBD1	19	TRBV9	TGTGCCAGCAGCGTCGCCCCCCGTCCGGGACAGGGGAGCACCGGGGAGCTGTTTTTT	CASSVAPRPGQGSTGELFF
.	TRBJ2-1	.	12	TRBV7-8	TGTGCCAGCAGCCCGGAAGTCGATGAGCAGTTCTTC	CASSPEVDEQFF